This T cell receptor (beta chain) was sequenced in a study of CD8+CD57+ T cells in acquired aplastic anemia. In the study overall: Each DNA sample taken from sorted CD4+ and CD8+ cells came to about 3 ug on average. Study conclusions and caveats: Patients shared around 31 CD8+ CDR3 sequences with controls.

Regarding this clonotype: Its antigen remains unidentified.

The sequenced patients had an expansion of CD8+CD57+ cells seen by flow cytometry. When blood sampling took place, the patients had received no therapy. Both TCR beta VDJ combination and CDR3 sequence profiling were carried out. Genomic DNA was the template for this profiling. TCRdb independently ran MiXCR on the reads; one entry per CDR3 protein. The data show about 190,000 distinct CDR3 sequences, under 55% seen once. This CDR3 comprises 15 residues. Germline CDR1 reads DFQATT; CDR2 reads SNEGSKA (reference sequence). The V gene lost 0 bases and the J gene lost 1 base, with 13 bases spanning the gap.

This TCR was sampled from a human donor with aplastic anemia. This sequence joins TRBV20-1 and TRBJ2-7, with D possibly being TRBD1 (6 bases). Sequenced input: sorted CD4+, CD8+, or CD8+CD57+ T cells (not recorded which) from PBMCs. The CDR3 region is CSARDGQGRSYEQYF. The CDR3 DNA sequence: TGCAGTGCTAGAGATGGGCAGGGGAGATCCTACGAGCAGTACTTC.